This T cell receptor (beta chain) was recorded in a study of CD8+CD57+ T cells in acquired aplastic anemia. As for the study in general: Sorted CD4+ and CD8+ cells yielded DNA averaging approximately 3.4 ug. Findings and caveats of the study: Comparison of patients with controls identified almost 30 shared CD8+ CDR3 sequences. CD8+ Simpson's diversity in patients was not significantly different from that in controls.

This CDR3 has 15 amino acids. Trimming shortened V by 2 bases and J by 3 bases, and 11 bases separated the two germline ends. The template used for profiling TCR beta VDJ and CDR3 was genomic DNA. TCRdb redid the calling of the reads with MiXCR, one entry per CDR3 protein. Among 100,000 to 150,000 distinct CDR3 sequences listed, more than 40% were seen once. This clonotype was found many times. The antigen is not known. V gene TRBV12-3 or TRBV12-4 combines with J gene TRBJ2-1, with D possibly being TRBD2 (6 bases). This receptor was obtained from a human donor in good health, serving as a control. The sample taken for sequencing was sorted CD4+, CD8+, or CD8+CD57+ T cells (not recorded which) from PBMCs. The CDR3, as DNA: TGTGCCAGCAGTTTAAGGGACTTCCTCTACAATGAGCAGTTCTTC. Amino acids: CASSLRDFLYNEQFF.